What follows describes a single T cell receptor beta chain. Its target is not known. Sorted populations all had greater than 95% purity. The sample originates from a study of beta chain features in type 1 diabetes. Expressed TCRB transcripts were sequenced because the isolated RNA had all been reverse transcribed beforehand. Profiled with immunoSEQ multiplex PCR; TCRdb holds only in-frame clones, not every one. The sample yields approximately 330,000 clones, 9.5% to 11% seen once. General study points: Researchers could not determine here whether HLA type influences TCRB rearrangement.

Germline CDR1 is LNHNV and CDR2 is YYDKDF (reference sequence). Trimming left V 8 bases short and J 0 bases short, with 16 bases between. There are 15 residues in the CDR3. Sequenced input: naive CD4+ T cells from blood. The source is a woman in her twenties or thirties in good health. The chain couples TRBV15 to TRBJ1-2; D is unclear. The CDR3 reads CATAPLALTNYGYTF. Here the CDR3 DNA reads TGTGCCACCGCCCCCTTGGCTTTGACTAACTATGGCTACACCTTC. Full variable domain (remainder filled in from reference TRBV15 and TRBJ1-2): DAMVIQNPRYQVTQFGKPVTLSCSQTLNHNVMYWYQQKSSQAPKLLFHYYDKDFNNEADTPDNFQSRRPNTSFCFLDIRSPGLGDTAMYLCATAPLALTNYGYTFGSGTRLTVV.